The 29 T cell receptor beta chains below all came from one sample that was sequenced in a study of neurological immune-mediated disorders. TCRdb redid the calling of the 5' RACE reads with MiXCR, one entry per CDR3 protein. The table shows roughly 67,000 distinct CDR3 sequences, with around 4% occurring only once. The sample consisted of PBMCs. The source of these receptors is a man aged 50 to 59 with multiple sclerosis.

This clonotype was observed at least ten times. The chain has TRBV25-1 and TRBJ1-5; D gene uncertain. Germline V gene sequence: CDR1 MGHDK, CDR2 SYGVNS. The length of the CDR3 is 12 residues. V was pared by 8 bases and J by 6 bases, with 11 bases between. The CDR3 loop is CASGVGSQPQHF. The CDR3 nucleotides are TGTGCCAGCGGTGTGGGCAGTCAGCCCCAGCATTTT.

There are many counts of this clonotype. The chain has TRBV4-1 and TRBJ1-6; D is undetermined. V was shortened by 0 bases and J by 0 bases, with 3 bases between the two germline ends. This CDR3 region has 15 residues. Germline V lookup: CDR1 MGHRA, CDR2 YSYEKL. CDR3 amino acids: CASSQDSSYNSPLHF. CDR3 nucleotide sequence: TGCGCCAGCAGCCAAGACAGCTCCTATAATTCACCCCTCCACTTT.

A word on this clonotype: One end of the junction fails to match germline, which may point to a read error. As DNA, the CDR3 is TGTGCCAGCCGGCCCAACTATAATTCACCCCTACACTTT. Translation gives CASRPNYNSPLHF. The chain is built from TRBV6-6 and TRBJ1-6, with D unclear. CDR3 length: 13 amino acids. Germline values: CDR1 MNHNY, CDR2 SVGAGI (reference sequence).

The chain is built from TRBV20-1 and TRBJ1-1; no reliable D call. The V end lost 6 bases, the J end lost 2 bases, and 13 bases lay between the germline ends. Germline CDR1 reads DFQATT; CDR2 reads SNEGSKA (reference sequence). This CDR3 contains 13 residues. CDR3 amino acids: CSAPVQLNTEAFF. As DNA, the CDR3 is TGCAGTGCCCCCGTGCAACTAAACACTGAAGCTTTCTTT.

Many counts were recorded for this clonotype. This chain uses TRBV5-6 with TRBJ1-1; D might be TRBD1 (6 bases). The CDR3 loop spans 15 amino acids. V dropped 4 bases and J dropped 3 bases, with 16 bases sitting between them. CDR1 SGHDT and CDR2 YYEEEE come from the germline V gene. DNA for the CDR3: TGTGCCAGCAGCCCCCAGACAAGGGGGGACACTGAAGCTTTCTTT. Translated: CASSPQTRGDTEAFF.

This clonotype was picked up a small number of times. V and J are TRBV6-1 and TRBJ2-5; possibly TRBD2 for D (5 bases). CDR3 length: 13 amino acids. The V end lost 6 bases, the J end lost 7 bases, and 15 bases lay between the germline ends. Germline V gene data show CDR1 as MNHNS and CDR2 as SASEGT. The DNA for the CDR3 is TGTGCCAGCAGCGGGGAAATTGGTGGGACCCAGTACTTC. Its translation: CASSGEIGGTQYF.

This clonotype was counted many times. The chain is built from TRBV5-1 and TRBJ2-1; D ambiguous. Germline V gives CDR1 SGHRS, CDR2 YFSETQ. The CDR3 sequence is 14 residues long. The ends were cut back, 4 bases at V and 5 bases at J, with 13 bases in the middle. This chain's CDR3 is CASSTLYYHNEQFF. DNA for the CDR3: TGCGCCAGCAGCACCCTCTACTACCACAATGAGCAGTTCTTC.

This clonotype has a count of ten or more. This sequence joins TRBV6-5 and TRBJ2-5, with TRBD1 identical over 10 bases. Germline lookup yields CDR1 MNHEY and CDR2 SVGAGI. After removal of 5 bases from V and 6 bases from J, the junction contained 9 bases not matched to a gene. CDR3 length equals 15 residues. The CDR3: CASSTTGGFSKTQYF. CDR3 DNA: TGTGCCAGCAGTACGACAGGGGGCTTTTCTAAGACCCAGTACTTC.

In this sample, this clonotype turned up many times. The rearrangement links TRBV5-1 to TRBJ1-2; 10 bases line up with TRBD1. The V and J ends lost 0 bases and 7 bases, in that order; junction bases with no gene match: 3. Per germline, CDR1 SGHRS and CDR2 YFSETQ. The CDR3 has 14 residues. The CDR3 reads CASSLEGQGVGYTF. In DNA, the CDR3 is TGCGCCAGCAGCTTGGAAGGACAGGGGGTTGGCTACACCTTC.

J is TRBJ1-1 and V is TRBV5-1; D not resolved. This CDR3 is built from 13 residues. V was shortened by 0 bases and J by 11 bases, with 14 bases between the two germline ends. Germline CDR1 reads SGHRS; CDR2 reads YFSETQ. The CDR3 DNA reads TGCGCCAGCAGCTTGGATAGCGCTGTCTCGGCTTTCTTT. This codes for CASSLDSAVSAFF.

This clonotype has ten or more counts. V and J are TRBV7-8 and TRBJ1-6; D ambiguous. This CDR3 comprises 16 residues. Germline loops: CDR1 SGHVS, CDR2 FQNEAQ. Trimming removed 1 base at V and 0 bases at J, with 7 bases between. The CDR3 reads CASSLGVHSYNSPLHF. The CDR3 nucleotides are TGTGCCAGCAGCTTAGGGGTTCACTCCTATAATTCACCCCTCCACTTT.

Only a few counts were recorded for this clonotype. One end of the junction is discordant with germline, which a read error may explain. The chain combines TRBV20-1 with TRBJ1-6; no clear D gene. The CDR3 consists of 13 residues. Per the germline V gene, CDR1 is DFQATT and CDR2 is SNEGSKA (reference sequence). Here the CDR3 reads CSARFNYNSPLNF. Here the CDR3 DNA reads TGCAGTGCTAGATTCAACTATAATTCACCCCTCAACTTT.

This clonotype was found many times. This chain uses TRBV5-1 with TRBJ1-1, with 7 bases matching TRBD1. The J segment lost 5 bases and the V segment lost 0 bases, leaving 4 bases of the junction unmatched. This CDR3 is 14 amino acids long. The germline V gene encodes CDR1 SGHRS and CDR2 YFSETQ. CDR3 residues: CASSLGQGLTEAFF. In nucleotides, the CDR3 is TGCGCCAGCAGCTTGGGACAGGGACTAACTGAAGCTTTCTTT. The whole variable domain, remainder taken from reference TRBV5-1 and TRBJ1-1, is KAGVTQTPRYLIKTRGQQVTLSCSPISGHRSVSWYQQTPGQGLQFLFEYFSETQRNKGNFPGRFSGRQFSNSRSEMNVSTLELGDSALYLCASSLGQGLTEAFFGQGTRLTVV.

A few counts support this clonotype. DNA for the CDR3: TGCGCCAGCAGCAAAAGACTAGCAGAACAAGAGACCCAGTACTTC. Protein sequence: CASSKRLAEQETQYF. The chain uses TRBV5-1 and TRBJ2-5; 7 bases map to TRBD2. The CDR3 extends over 15 amino acids. J gave up 2 bases and V 4 bases, and 8 bases lay outside the gene matches. Germline loops: CDR1 SGHRS, CDR2 YFSETQ.

This clonotype occurred many times. The chain has TRBV5-1 and TRBJ2-1; 9 bases fit TRBD2. The CDR3 is 19 amino acids. Trimming removed 2 bases from V and 8 bases from J; junction bases left unmatched: 20. CDR1 SGHRS and CDR2 YFSETQ come from the germline V gene. The CDR3 bases are TGCGCCAGCAGCTTCTCTACCCTAGCGGGGTATCTACTTGGGGATGAGCAGTTCTTC. Translation: CASSFSTLAGYLLGDEQFF.

Note on this clonotype: One junction end disagrees with the germline gene, perhaps due to a read error. This chain connects TRBV7-6 to TRBJ1-5; 12 bases fit TRBD1. This CDR3 comprises 16 residues. Per the germline V gene, CDR1 is SGHVS and CDR2 is FNYEAQ. CDR3 sequence: CASSPGQGALGQPQNF. The CDR3 DNA is TGTGCCAGCAGCCCGGGACAGGGGGCTCTCGGTCAGCCCCAGAATTTT.

Concerning this clonotype itself: One base away lies a much larger clone, so this may be a sequencing read error. The chain carries TRBV12-3 or TRBV12-4 and TRBJ2-7; D unclear. V dropped 6 bases and J dropped 6 bases, with 12 bases sitting between them. The CDR3 has 12 amino acids. The CDR3 nucleotides are TGTGCCAGCAGAGAGACCCCTGGCGAGCAGTACTTC. This codes for CASRETPGEQYF.

This clonotype was seen many times. This sequence joins TRBV29-1 and TRBJ1-1; D call uncertain. Trimming took off 5 bases at V and 0 bases at J, with 10 bases between the two ends. Germline CDR1 is SQVTM and CDR2 is ANQGSEA. The CDR3 loop spans 13 amino acids. This CDR3 is CSVFGPVNTEAFF. The CDR3 nucleotides are TGCAGCGTTTTCGGACCGGTGAACACTGAAGCTTTCTTT.

This clonotype was recorded many times. The chain couples TRBV6-6 to TRBJ2-7; TRBD1 is a possible D gene (5 bases). The germline V and J ends were trimmed by 6 bases and 3 bases, with 12 bases remaining between them. The CDR3 is 13 amino acids. In germline, CDR1 is MNHNY, CDR2 SVGAGI (reference sequence). The DNA of the CDR3 is TGTGCCAGCAGGATACAGGTTCTCTACGAGCAGTACTTC. Its translation: CASRIQVLYEQYF.

This clonotype was seen at least ten times. The junction departs from the called germline gene at one end, perhaps through a read error. This chain connects TRBV5-1 to TRBJ2-1; the match to TRBD1 covers 7 bases. The CDR3 is 14 residues long. Germline assignment: CDR1 SGHRS and CDR2 YFSETQ. CDR3 DNA: TGCGCCAGCAGCGCCGAACAGGGGAACCGCCACAGGGTCTTC. Translation gives CASSAEQGNRHRVF.

The DNA for the CDR3 is TGCAGTGCTAAGGGACTGAGGAACACTGAAGCTTTCTTT. Its protein is CSAKGLRNTEAFF. V usage is TRBV20-1 and J usage is TRBJ1-1, with TRBD1 as a possible D gene (5 bases). Germline V CDR1 and CDR2: DFQATT, SNEGSKA (reference sequence). The V end lost 4 bases, the J end lost 1 base, and 10 bases lay between the germline ends. The CDR3 extends over 13 amino acids.

There are many counts of this clonotype. The chain couples TRBV7-9 to TRBJ1-1, with a tentative D call TRBD1 (6 bases). The CDR3 loop spans 11 amino acids. CDR1 SEHNR and CDR2 FQNEAQ come from the germline V gene (reference sequence). CDR3 DNA: TGTGTCTCGGAGGGGGGCACTGAAGCTTTCTTT. Translation gives CVSEGGTEAFF. The entire variable domain, with the rest obtained from reference TRBV7-9 and TRBJ1-1, is as follows: DTGVSQNPRHKITKRGQNVTFRCDPISEHNRLYWYRQTLGQGPEFLTYFQNEAQLEKSRLLSDRFSAERPKGSFSTLEIQRTEQGDSAMYLCVSEGGTEAFFGQGTRLTVV.

This clonotype occurred many times. The CDR3 bases are TGTGCCAGCAGCAAAGGGACAGTTAGCAATCAGCCCCAGCATTTT. It specifies CASSKGTVSNQPQHF. The chain has TRBV7-9 and TRBJ1-5, with TRBD1 matching 7 bases. The germline gives CDR1 SEHNR, CDR2 FQNEAQ (reference sequence). The CDR3 sequence is 15 residues long. V trimming: 5 bases; J trimming: 0 bases; junction bases outside the gene matches: 4.

This chain connects TRBV4-3 to TRBJ2-3; a possible D gene is TRBD2 (6 bases). Germline CDR1 and CDR2: LGHNA and YSLEER. The CDR3 runs 15 residues. The V and J ends lost 5 bases and 1 base respectively, with 13 bases between them. This CDR3 reads CASSSRGGGTDTQYF. CDR3 coding DNA: TGCGCCAGCAGCTCTCGGGGCGGGGGCACAGATACGCAGTATTTT.

This clonotype was counted many times. The CDR3 region has the DNA TGCGCCAGCAGCTGGGAGACAGGGGAGTACAATGAGCAGTTCTTC. Encoded protein: CASSWETGEYNEQFF. V usage is TRBV5-1 and J usage is TRBJ2-1; 8 bases map to TRBD1. This CDR3 contains 15 residues. V lost 3 bases, J lost 4 bases, and 6 bases stayed unmatched. Germline assignment: CDR1 SGHRS and CDR2 YFSETQ.

There are many counts of this clonotype. The chain uses TRBV7-2 and TRBJ2-1; 12 nucleotides agree with TRBD2. The CDR3 has 16 residues. The V gene end was trimmed by 1 base and the J gene end by 9 bases; junction bases not matched to a gene: 7. Germline lookup yields CDR1 SGHTA and CDR2 FQGNSA. CDR3 coding DNA: TGTGCCAGCAGCTTAGGACCTAGCGGGGGGGCCATTGAGCAGTTCTTC. Protein product: CASSLGPSGGAIEQFF.

In its sample, this clonotype was seen many times. The chain couples TRBV7-9 to TRBJ1-2; 7 nucleotides match TRBD1. The trim removed 5 bases at V and 5 bases at J, leaving 8 bases unmatched. This CDR3 has 14 amino acids. Germline CDR1 and CDR2: SEHNR and FQNEAQ (reference sequence). The CDR3 protein is CASSLGTASYGYTF. Here the CDR3 DNA reads TGTGCCAGCAGCCTCGGGACAGCCTCTTATGGCTACACCTTC. The complete variable domain, with remaining parts taken from reference TRBV7-9 and TRBJ1-2, reads DTGVSQNPRHKITKRGQNVTFRCDPISEHNRLYWYRQTLGQGPEFLTYFQNEAQLEKSRLLSDRFSAERPKGSFSTLEIQRTEQGDSAMYLCASSLGTASYGYTFGSGTRLTVV.

The chain has TRBV6-2 or TRBV6-3 and TRBJ2-1; weak D call: TRBD2 (6 bases). CDR3 size: 14 residues. Trimming removed 10 bases from V and 9 bases from J, with 22 bases in between. Germline lookup yields CDR1 MNHEY and CDR2 SVGEGT. The CDR3 protein is CAIGATRLGGEQFF. CDR3 sequence (DNA): TGTGCCATTGGGGCCACACGGCTGGGAGGTGAGCAGTTCTTC.

This clonotype was seen ten or more times. This sequence joins TRBV20-1 and TRBJ2-5, with TRBD2 identical over 11 bases. Germline loops: CDR1 DFQATT, CDR2 SNEGSKA (reference sequence). J gave up 2 bases and V 6 bases, and 8 bases lay outside the gene matches. This CDR3 is 15 amino acids long. CDR3 sequence: CSATGPSGGQETQYF. In DNA form, the CDR3 reads TGCAGTGCAACCGGGCCTAGCGGGGGGCAAGAGACCCAGTACTTC.